This T cell receptor (beta chain) was captured in a study of Ad26.COV2.S vaccination and SARS-CoV-2 variants. On this clone itself: Antigen unknown. The same CDR3 is also encoded by other DNA sequences in this sample.

The study's findings and limits: Responses of spike-specific T cells (both CD8+ and CD4+) reportedly showed substantial breadth after vaccination. An underestimation of total T cell responses may have resulted from the TCR breadth and depth analyses. Placebo recipients and vaccine recipients were similar in non-spike TCR breadth.

Repertoires were generated with immunoSEQ multiplex PCR, while TCRdb's copy carries only in-frame clones and drops some. The sample lists around 320,000 clones; approximately 86% were seen once. Treatment described: some 20 received Ad26.COV2.S at low or high dose, single or two shots; 5 received placebo; per-sample allocation not given. All samples were drawn on day 63, counting from the first vaccine or placebo injection. V lost 4 bases, J lost 2 bases, and 8 bases lay in between. This CDR3 is built from 13 residues. Germline values: CDR1 LGHDT, CDR2 YNNKEL (reference sequence). Source: peripheral blood, taken in a trial of Ad26.COV2.S vaccine versus placebo. The receptor comes from a person between 18 and 59 years old who received the Ad26.COV2.S COVID-19 vaccine or a placebo. The chain carries TRBV3-1 (or the pseudogene TRBV3-2) and TRBJ1-1; D is undetermined. CDR3 nucleotides: TGTGCCAGCAGCCTTCGCGGCAACACTGAAGCTTTCTTT. It is translated as CASSLRGNTEAFF.